This T cell receptor beta chain was retrieved from a study of blood T cells in healthy people across ages. PCR was performed a second time for about 7 to 11 cycles using a sample-barcoded 5' primer and a J-beta primer mix. Tagging of each cDNA molecule was performed by a template-switch adaptor with 12 random nucleotides. From the 5' RACE reads, TCRdb called clonotypes with MiXCR, one entry per CDR3 protein. The sample contains roughly 2 million distinct CDR3 sequences, roughly 49% of which appear only once. Remarks on this clonotype: Antigen specificity is unknown.

Study outcomes and limitations: Measured against age, TCR beta diversity per million T cells decreased in a roughly linear manner.

V lost 6 bases to trimming and J lost 9 bases, with 12 bases between them. The CDR3 sequence is 12 residues long. Looked up from germline, CDR1 is ENHRY and CDR2 is SYGVKD. The chain carries TRBV10-3 and TRBJ2-1; the D gene could be TRBD1 or TRBD2 (5 bases each). The sample comprised blood. The TCR was taken from a woman aged 40 to 50 in good health. The CDR3 sequence is CAIRESGSEQFF. CDR3 bases: TGTGCCATCAGGGAATCAGGGAGTGAGCAGTTCTTC.